This T cell receptor (beta chain) was identified during a study of blood T cell repertoires in COVID-19. Study-level information: Samples taken during acute and convalescent COVID-19 were collected in the United States, Italy and Spain. T cells, B-cell-depleted T cells, or PBMCs provided the cDNA or gDNA that served as material.

Per the authors' pipeline: Using reference gene primer amplification, nucleated cell counts were estimated. Profiling relied on immunoSEQ multiplex PCR, and the TCRdb table lists in-frame clones only, not all of them. D and trimming come from the DNA, and the V and J calls and clone size come from that table. The data hold around 94,000 clones, with roughly four fifths observed a single time. J was trimmed by 3 bases and V by 4 bases; bases with no gene match: 7. Germline V CDR1 and CDR2: SGDLS, YYNGEE. CDR3 size: 15 residues. The chain carries TRBV9 and TRBJ2-7; 10 bases fit TRBD2. The specimen sequenced was peripheral blood. This clonotype was obtained from a man aged 35 to 55 with active or convalescent COVID-19. The CDR3 DNA sequence: TGTGCCAGCAGCCCTAGCGGGGGAACATTCTACGAGCAGTACTTC. Protein product: CASSPSGGTFYEQYF.